One and the same sample provided the 20 T cell receptor beta chains below, sequenced in a study of blood T cell repertoires in COVID-19. Produced via immunoSEQ multiplex PCR; TCRdb's table is partial and in-frame only. The profile shows approximately 85,000 clones, roughly nine tenths of them singletons. The source material was peripheral blood. These receptors were obtained from a man aged 50 or older with acute or convalescent COVID-19.

This clone turned up a few times. The gene calls are TRBV6-2 or TRBV6-3 and TRBJ1-5; 8 nucleotides line up with TRBD1. The CDR3 spans 17 residues. V shed 6 bases, J shed 5 bases, and the junction held 15 bases outside the gene matches. Germline V lookup: CDR1 MNHEY, CDR2 SVGEGT. The CDR3 DNA is TGTGCCAGCAGCTCCCACCGGGTGGACAGGGTTGATCAGCCCCAGCATTTT. As protein: CASSSHRVDRVDQPQHF.

V and J are TRBV27 and TRBJ2-3; perhaps TRBD2 as D (7 bases). Between the trimmed V and J ends, which lost 2 bases and 5 bases, there was a span of 14 bases. Per the germline V gene, CDR1 is MNHEY and CDR2 is SMNVEV (reference sequence). CDR3 length: 15 residues. The chain's CDR3 is CASSLMGGPGDTQYF. CDR3 DNA: TGTGCCAGCAGTTTAATGGGGGGGCCGGGAGATACGCAGTATTTT.

J is TRBJ2-3 and V is TRBV9, with 8 nucleotides matching TRBD2. The CDR3 contains 15 residues. V gave up 1 base and J gave up 3 bases; unmatched junction bases: 4. The germline CDR1 and CDR2 sequences are SGDLS and YYNGEE. CDR3 residues: CASSVKAGETDTQYF. CDR3 coding DNA: TGTGCCAGCAGCGTAAAAGCGGGGGAAACAGATACGCAGTATTTT.

This clone was recorded only once. The chain joins TRBV20-1 to TRBJ1-1; no reliable D call. The CDR3 covers 11 residues. V lost 5 bases, J lost 11 bases, and 15 bases lay in between. Germline CDR1 is DFQATT and CDR2 is SNEGSKA (reference sequence). For the CDR3, the DNA is TGCAGTGCTTCCGGAGGCCGGAGTGCTTTCTTT. Its translation: CSASGGRSAFF.

This chain joins TRBV6-2 or TRBV6-3 and TRBJ2-2; D not resolved. Trimming stripped 3 bases from V and 5 bases from J, with 7 bases between. The CDR3 runs to 13 residues. The germline CDR1 and CDR2 sequences are MNHEY and SVGEGT. The CDR3 coding sequence is TGTGCCAGCAGTTATTCGGGTACCGGGGAGCTGTTTTTT. Translating gives CASSYSGTGELFF.

This clone was detected once. In nucleotides, the CDR3 is TGTGCCAGCTCCCTCGAGGTGAGGGAGACCCAGTACTTC. Its translation is CASSLEVRETQYF. The V gene is TRBV18, the J gene TRBJ2-5, with D uncertain. Trimming shortened V by 6 bases and J by 5 bases, and 13 bases separated the two germline ends. The V gene's germline CDR1 is KGHSH and CDR2 LQKENI. This CDR3 spans 13 amino acids. The variable domain in full, completed from reference TRBV18 and TRBJ2-5, reads NAGVMQNPRHLVRRRGQEARLRCSPMKGHSHVYWYRQLPEEGLKFMVYLQKENIIDESGMPKERFSAEFPKEGPSILRIQQVVRGDSAAYFCASSLEVRETQYFGPGTRLLVL.

The J gene is TRBJ2-7, the V gene TRBV10-3, with 9 bases lining up with TRBD1. V lost 4 bases, J lost 5 bases, and 12 bases stayed unmatched. The CDR3 loop spans 16 amino acids. Germline assignment: CDR1 ENHRY and CDR2 SYGVKD. DNA for the CDR3: TGTGCCATCAGTGCCAAAACCGGGACAGGGAACGACGAGCAGTACGTC. Encoded protein: CAISAKTGTGNDEQYV.

The table lists this clone with a count of one. This chain joins TRBV7-8 and TRBJ1-2; no clear D gene. CDR3 size: 13 residues. V dropped 5 bases and J dropped 8 bases, with 15 bases sitting between them. Germline V lookup: CDR1 SGHVS, CDR2 FQNEAQ. CDR3: CASSPSRRGGYTF. The CDR3 nucleotides are TGTGCCAGCAGCCCATCCCGTCGAGGAGGCTACACCTTC.

This chain links TRBV5-1 with TRBJ2-3, with D unclear. Germline-derived CDR1 and CDR2 are SGHRS and YFSETQ. This CDR3 comprises 13 residues. Trimming cost V 4 bases and J 6 bases, with 12 bases left between them. The DNA of the CDR3 is TGCGCCAGCAGCCCCCATGACACCGATACGCAGTATTTT. Translating gives CASSPHDTDTQYF.

The V gene is TRBV5-8, the J gene TRBJ1-2; no firm D call. Trimming took off 1 base at V and 8 bases at J, with 12 bases between the two ends. CDR1 SGHTS and CDR2 YDEGEE come from the germline V gene. The CDR3 extends over 13 amino acids. The CDR3 spells CASSLIGVGGYTF. DNA of the CDR3: TGTGCCAGCAGCTTGATCGGGGTAGGGGGCTACACCTTC.

V usage is TRBV6-5 and J usage is TRBJ2-3; D not resolved. The CDR3 consists of 14 residues. The germline V gene encodes CDR1 MNHEY and CDR2 SVGAGI. Trimming removed 10 bases at V and 2 bases at J, with 16 bases between. The DNA of the CDR3 is TGTGCCACGTCATCAGGTCCCTTCACAGATACGCAGTATTTT. It specifies CATSSGPFTDTQYF.

The CDR3 DNA reads as TGTGCCAGCGGACTTTGGGCGGGTTCCTACAATGAGCAGTTCTTC. Amino acids: CASGLWAGSYNEQFF. This chain uses TRBV25-1 with TRBJ2-1, with TRBD2 as a possible D gene (5 bases). CDR1 MGHDK and CDR2 SYGVNS come from the germline V gene. V was trimmed by 8 bases and J by 1 base, leaving 15 bases between them. The CDR3 has 15 amino acids.

The table lists this clone with a count of one. The genes are TRBV28 and TRBJ2-3, with 9 bases matching TRBD2. J was trimmed by 2 bases and V by 2 bases; bases with no gene match: 5. The germline V gene has CDR1 MDHEN and CDR2 SYDVKM. This CDR3 has 16 residues. CDR3 DNA sequence: TGTGCCAGCAGTTTAGGGCTAGCGGGGATCACAGATACGCAGTATTTT. This encodes CASSLGLAGITDTQYF.

The rearrangement uses TRBV5-1 and TRBJ2-1; 9 bases line up with TRBD2. The CDR3 contains 14 residues. V was clipped by 2 bases and J by 6 bases; unmatched bases: 3. In germline, CDR1 is SGHRS, CDR2 YFSETQ. The CDR3 nucleotides are TGCGCCAGCAGCTTAGCGGGAGGAGGCAATGAGCAGTTCTTC. Translation gives CASSLAGGGNEQFF.

V usage is TRBV6-5 and J usage is TRBJ1-6, with a weak D call TRBD1 (6 bases). Germline V CDR1 and CDR2: MNHEY, SVGAGI. The V end lost 10 bases, the J end lost 0 bases, and 10 bases lay between the germline ends. This CDR3 is 14 amino acids long. CDR3 nucleotides: TGTGCCACCTCAGGGGCCTCCTATAATTCACCCCTCCACTTT. Residues: CATSGASYNSPLHF.

The chain recombines TRBV7-9 with TRBJ2-5; D is perhaps TRBD2 (5 bases). This CDR3 comprises 14 residues. Trimming removed 4 bases from V and 5 bases from J, with 14 bases in between. In germline, CDR1 is SEHNR, CDR2 FQNEAQ (reference sequence). The DNA of the CDR3 is TGTGCCAGCAGCTCCTCCCGGGGAAGGGAGACCCAGTACTTC. It yields the protein CASSSSRGRETQYF.

The chain is built from TRBV7-7 and TRBJ1-3, with no clear D. Trimming left V 6 bases short and J 0 bases short, with 12 bases between. CDR1 and CDR2 (germline): SSHAT, FNYEAQ (reference sequence). CDR3 length: 15 amino acids. CDR3 in amino acids: CASSPPISSGNTIYF. The CDR3 DNA reads TGTGCCAGCAGTCCTCCTATCTCCTCTGGAAACACCATATATTTT.

The chain couples TRBV7-6 to TRBJ1-1; 7 nucleotides match TRBD1. The CDR3 has 14 residues. The V segment lost 5 bases and the J segment 1 base; nucleotides outside the gene matches: 4. Germline V gives CDR1 SGHVS, CDR2 FNYEAQ. The CDR3 protein is CASSPRTGNTEAFF. The CDR3, as DNA: TGTGCCAGCAGCCCCCGGACAGGGAACACTGAAGCTTTCTTT.

The J gene is TRBJ2-1, the V gene TRBV4-3; D gene ambiguous. The CDR3 extends over 15 amino acids. With 0 bases removed from V and 3 bases from J, the gap between germline ends came to 9 bases. The germline V gene encodes CDR1 LGHNA and CDR2 YSLEER. CDR3 amino acids: CASSQDPNLYNEQFF. The CDR3 DNA reads as TGCGCCAGCAGCCAAGATCCTAATCTCTACAATGAGCAGTTCTTC.

J is TRBJ1-1 and V is TRBV25-1; no firm D call. The CDR3 sequence is 12 residues long. V shed 3 bases and J shed 11 bases, with 13 bases lying between them. Germline CDR1 MGHDK, CDR2 SYGVNS. The CDR3 sequence: CASSDRRKEAFF. CDR3 DNA: TGTGCCAGCAGTGATCGGCGGAAGGAGGCTTTCTTT.